The clone carrying this T cell receptor (beta chain) came up many times. Its antigen is still unknown. One entry per CDR3 protein, called by TCRdb with MiXCR from the RT-PCR reads. The sample lists around 500,000 distinct CDR3 sequences, 9.5% to 12% occurring once. This sample stems from a study of response to subunit inactivated influenza vaccine. General study findings and limits: Every seasonal influenza vaccination brings in few new T cells, the authors suggested.

The sequencing here drew on PBMCs from blood, taken roughly 47 days after vaccination. The TCR was taken from a middle-aged man who received an inactivated influenza vaccine.

CDR3 nucleotide sequence: TGCAGCGTCCGCAGGAGGGACAGGGGGACCTACGAGCAGTACTTC. Protein: CSVRRRDRGTYEQYF. The V gene is TRBV29-1, the J gene TRBJ2-7, with TRBD1 matching over 11 bases. Germline V lookup: CDR1 SQVTM, CDR2 ANQGSEA. Losses at the gene ends were 6 bases for V and 2 bases for J; bases not matched to a gene: 9. CDR3 size: 15 residues.